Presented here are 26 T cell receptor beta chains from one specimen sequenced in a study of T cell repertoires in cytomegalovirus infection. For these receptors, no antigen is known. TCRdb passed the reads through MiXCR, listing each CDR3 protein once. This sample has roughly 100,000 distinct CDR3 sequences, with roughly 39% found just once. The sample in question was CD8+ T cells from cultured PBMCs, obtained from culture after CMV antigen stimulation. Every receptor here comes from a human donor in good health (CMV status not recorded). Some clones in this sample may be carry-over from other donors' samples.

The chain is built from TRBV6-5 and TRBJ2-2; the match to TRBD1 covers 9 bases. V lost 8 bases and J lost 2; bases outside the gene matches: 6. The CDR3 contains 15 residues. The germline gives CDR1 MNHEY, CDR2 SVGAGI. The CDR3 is CASRQTGGNTGELFF. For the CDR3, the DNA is TGTGCCAGCCGTCAAACAGGGGGCAACACCGGGGAGCTGTTTTTT.

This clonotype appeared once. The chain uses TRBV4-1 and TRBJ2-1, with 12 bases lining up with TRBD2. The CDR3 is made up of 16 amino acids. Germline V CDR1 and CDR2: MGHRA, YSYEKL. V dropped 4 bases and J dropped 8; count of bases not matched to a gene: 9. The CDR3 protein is CASSLLWTSGEDEQFF. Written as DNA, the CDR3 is TGCGCCAGCAGCCTACTATGGACTAGCGGGGAGGATGAGCAGTTCTTC.

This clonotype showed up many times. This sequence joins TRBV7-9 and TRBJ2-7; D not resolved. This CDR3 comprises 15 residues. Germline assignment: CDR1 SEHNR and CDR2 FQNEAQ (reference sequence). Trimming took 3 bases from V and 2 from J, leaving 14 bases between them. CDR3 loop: CASSLDGDAPYEQYF. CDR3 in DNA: TGTGCCAGCAGCTTGGACGGAGATGCCCCCTACGAGCAGTACTTC.

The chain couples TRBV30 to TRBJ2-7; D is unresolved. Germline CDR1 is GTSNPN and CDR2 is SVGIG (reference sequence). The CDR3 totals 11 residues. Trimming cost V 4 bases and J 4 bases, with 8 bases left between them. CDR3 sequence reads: CAWTSSYEQYF. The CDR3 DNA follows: TGTGCCTGGACCTCCTCTTACGAGCAGTACTTC.

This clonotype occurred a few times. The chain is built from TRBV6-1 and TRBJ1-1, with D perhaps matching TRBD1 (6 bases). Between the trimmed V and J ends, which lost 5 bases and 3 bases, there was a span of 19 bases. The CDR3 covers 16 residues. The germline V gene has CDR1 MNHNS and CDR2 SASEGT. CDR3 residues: CASSLGGGWRDTEAFF. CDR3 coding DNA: TGTGCCAGCAGTCTCGGAGGGGGATGGAGGGACACTGAAGCTTTCTTT.

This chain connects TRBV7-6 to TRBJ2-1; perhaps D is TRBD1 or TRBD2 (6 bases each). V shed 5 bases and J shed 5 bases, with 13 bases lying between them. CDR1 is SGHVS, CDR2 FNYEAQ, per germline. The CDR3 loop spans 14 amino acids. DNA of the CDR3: TGTGCCAGCAGCGATCCGGGGGCCAACAATGAGCAGTTCTTC. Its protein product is CASSDPGANNEQFF.

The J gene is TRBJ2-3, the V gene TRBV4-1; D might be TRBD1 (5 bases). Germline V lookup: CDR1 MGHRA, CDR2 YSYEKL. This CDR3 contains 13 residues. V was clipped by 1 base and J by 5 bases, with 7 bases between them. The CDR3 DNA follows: TGCGCCAGCAGCCAAGCAGGGATAGATACGCAGTATTTT. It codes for CASSQAGIDTQYF.

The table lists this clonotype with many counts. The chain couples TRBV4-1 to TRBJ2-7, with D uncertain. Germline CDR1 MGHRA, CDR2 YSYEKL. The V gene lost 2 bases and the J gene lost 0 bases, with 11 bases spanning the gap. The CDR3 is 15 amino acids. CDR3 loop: CASSQTGSSSYEQYF. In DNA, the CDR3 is TGCGCCAGCAGCCAAACCGGGTCCAGCTCCTACGAGCAGTACTTC.

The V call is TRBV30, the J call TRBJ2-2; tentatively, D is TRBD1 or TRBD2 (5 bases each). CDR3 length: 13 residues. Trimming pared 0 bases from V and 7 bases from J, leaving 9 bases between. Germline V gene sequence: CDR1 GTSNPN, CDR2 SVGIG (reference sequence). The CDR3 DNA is TGTGCCTGGAGTGTTGGGACCCACGGGGAGCTGTTTTTT. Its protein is CAWSVGTHGELFF.

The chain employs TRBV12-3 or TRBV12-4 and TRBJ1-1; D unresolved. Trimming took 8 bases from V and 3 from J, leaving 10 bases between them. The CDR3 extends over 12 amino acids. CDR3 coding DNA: TGTGCCAGCGGGTCAGGCTACACTGAAGCTTTCTTT. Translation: CASGSGYTEAFF.

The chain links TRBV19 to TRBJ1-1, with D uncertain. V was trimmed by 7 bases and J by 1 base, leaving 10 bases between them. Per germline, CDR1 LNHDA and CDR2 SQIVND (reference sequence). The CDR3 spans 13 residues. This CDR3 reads CASTLWGNTEAFF. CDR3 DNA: TGTGCCAGTACCCTGTGGGGGAACACTGAAGCTTTCTTT.

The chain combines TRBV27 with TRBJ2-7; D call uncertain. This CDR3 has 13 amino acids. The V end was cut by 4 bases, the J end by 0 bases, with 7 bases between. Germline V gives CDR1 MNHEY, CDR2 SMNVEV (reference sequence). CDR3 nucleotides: TGTGCCAGCAGTTATGGGTACTCCTACGAGCAGTACTTC. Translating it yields CASSYGYSYEQYF.

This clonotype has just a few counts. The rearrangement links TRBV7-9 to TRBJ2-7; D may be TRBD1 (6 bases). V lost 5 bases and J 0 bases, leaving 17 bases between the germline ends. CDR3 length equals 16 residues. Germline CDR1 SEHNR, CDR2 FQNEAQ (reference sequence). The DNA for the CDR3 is TGTGCCAGCAGCATTTCACAGGGAAAAAGCTCCTACGAGCAGTACTTC. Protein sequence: CASSISQGKSSYEQYF.

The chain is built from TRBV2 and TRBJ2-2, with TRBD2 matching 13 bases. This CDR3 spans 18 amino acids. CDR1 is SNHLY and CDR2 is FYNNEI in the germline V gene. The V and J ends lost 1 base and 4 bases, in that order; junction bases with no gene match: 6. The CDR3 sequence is CASSEELAGGHTTGELFF. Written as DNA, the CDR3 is TGTGCCAGCAGTGAAGAACTAGCGGGGGGGCATACCACCGGGGAGCTGTTTTTT.

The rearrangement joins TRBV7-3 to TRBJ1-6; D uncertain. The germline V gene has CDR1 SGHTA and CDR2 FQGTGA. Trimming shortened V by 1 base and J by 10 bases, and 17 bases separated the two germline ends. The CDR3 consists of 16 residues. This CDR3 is CASSLMPGKGTSPLHF. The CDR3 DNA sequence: TGTGCCAGCAGCTTAATGCCCGGGAAGGGAACATCACCCCTCCACTTT.

The chain's CDR3 is CSARDRESSYNEQFF. As DNA, the CDR3 is TGCAGTGCACGTGATCGGGAGAGCTCCTACAATGAGCAGTTCTTC. This sequence joins TRBV20-1 and TRBJ2-1; D perhaps matches TRBD2 (6 bases). Germline V gives CDR1 DFQATT, CDR2 SNEGSKA (reference sequence). The V end lost 6 bases, the J end lost 0 bases, and 15 bases lay between the germline ends. The CDR3 runs 15 residues.

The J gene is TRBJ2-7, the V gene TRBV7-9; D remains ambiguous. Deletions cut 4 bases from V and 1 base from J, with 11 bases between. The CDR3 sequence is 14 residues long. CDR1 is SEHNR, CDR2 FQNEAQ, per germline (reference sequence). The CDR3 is CASSSPMRSYEQYF. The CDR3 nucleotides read TGTGCCAGCAGCTCCCCCATGAGATCCTACGAGCAGTACTTC.

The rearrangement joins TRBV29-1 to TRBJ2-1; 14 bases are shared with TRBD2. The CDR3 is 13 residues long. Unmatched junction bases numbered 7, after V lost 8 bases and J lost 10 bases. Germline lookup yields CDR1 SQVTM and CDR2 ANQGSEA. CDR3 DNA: TGCAGCTCTGGACTAGCGGGGGGACACGAGCAGTTCTTC. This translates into CSSGLAGGHEQFF.

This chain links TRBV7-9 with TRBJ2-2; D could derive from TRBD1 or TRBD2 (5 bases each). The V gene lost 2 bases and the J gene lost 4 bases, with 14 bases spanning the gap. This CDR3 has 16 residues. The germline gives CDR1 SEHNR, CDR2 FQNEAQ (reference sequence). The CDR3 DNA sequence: TGTGCCAGCAGCTTAAATCCGGGGCTTGGCACCGGGGAGCTGTTTTTT. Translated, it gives CASSLNPGLGTGELFF.

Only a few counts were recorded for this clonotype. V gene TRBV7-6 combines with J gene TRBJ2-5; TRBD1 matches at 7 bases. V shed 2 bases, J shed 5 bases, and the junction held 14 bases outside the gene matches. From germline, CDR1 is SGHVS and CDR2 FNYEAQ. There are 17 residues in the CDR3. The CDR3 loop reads CASSLKGERGREETQYF. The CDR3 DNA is TGTGCCAGCAGCTTAAAAGGCGAAAGGGGGCGCGAGGAGACCCAGTACTTC.

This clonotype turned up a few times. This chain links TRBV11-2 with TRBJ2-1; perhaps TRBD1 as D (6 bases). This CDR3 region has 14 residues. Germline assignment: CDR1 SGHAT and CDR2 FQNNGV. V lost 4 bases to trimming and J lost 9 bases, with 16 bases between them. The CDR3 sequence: CASSSTPGASEQFF. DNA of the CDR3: TGTGCCAGCAGCTCAACCCCAGGGGCGAGTGAGCAGTTCTTC.

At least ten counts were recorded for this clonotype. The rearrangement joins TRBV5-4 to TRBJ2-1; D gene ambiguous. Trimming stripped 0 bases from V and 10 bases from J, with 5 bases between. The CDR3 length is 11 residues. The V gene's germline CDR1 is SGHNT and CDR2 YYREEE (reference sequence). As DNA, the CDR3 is TGTGCCAGCAGCTTGGGATGGGAGCAGTTCTTC. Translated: CASSLGWEQFF.

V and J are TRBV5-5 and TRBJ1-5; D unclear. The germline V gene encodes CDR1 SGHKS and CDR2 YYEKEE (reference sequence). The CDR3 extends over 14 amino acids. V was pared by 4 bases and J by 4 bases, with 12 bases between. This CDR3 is CASSLEGRNQPQHF. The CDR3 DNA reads TGTGCCAGCAGCCTGGAGGGTCGGAATCAGCCCCAGCATTTT.

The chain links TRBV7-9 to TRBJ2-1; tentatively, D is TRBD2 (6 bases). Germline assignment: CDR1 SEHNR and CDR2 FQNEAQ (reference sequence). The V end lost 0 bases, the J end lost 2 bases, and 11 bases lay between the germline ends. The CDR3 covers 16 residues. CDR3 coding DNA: TGTGCCAGCAGCTTAGCGACACCGGGGGCCTACAATGAGCAGTTCTTC. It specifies CASSLATPGAYNEQFF.

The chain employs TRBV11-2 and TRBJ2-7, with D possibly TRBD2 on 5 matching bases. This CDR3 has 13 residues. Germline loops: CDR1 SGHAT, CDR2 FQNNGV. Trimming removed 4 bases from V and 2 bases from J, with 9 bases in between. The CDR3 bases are TGTGCCAGCAGCTCGGGAAGAACCTACGAGCAGTACTTC. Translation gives CASSSGRTYEQYF.

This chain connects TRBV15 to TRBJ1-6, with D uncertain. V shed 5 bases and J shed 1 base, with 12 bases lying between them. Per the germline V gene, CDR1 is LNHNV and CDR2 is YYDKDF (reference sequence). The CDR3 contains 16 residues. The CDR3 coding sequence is TGTGCCACCAGCCCCGGACGGTTTTCCTATAATTCACCCCTCCACTTT. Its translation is CATSPGRFSYNSPLHF.